The sequence of this T cell receptor beta chain was determined in a study of naive and memory T cell subsets (dated by TCRdb to about 2017). General notes on the study: According to the figure summarizing the samples, there were some ten blood donors, 7 tuberculin skin test biopsies and 3 saline control biopsies. PCR2 was typically performed as a SYBR Green qPCR that was stopped at a set threshold, although end-point PCR (roughly 6 cycles) could be used instead for low-input samples. The investigation overall reported the following: The RNA-based method was acknowledged as potentially sensitive to TCR transcript changes with T cell activation and differentiation.

The CDR3, from cysteine to phenylalanine, totals 13 residues. Left in the record is the CDR3 DNA by itself, 39 bases read in frame from the first base. Trimming at the junction amounts to 5 bases on V and 0 bases on J, and the germline ends lie 11 bases apart. CDR1 SQVTM and CDR2 ANQGSEA were looked up in the germline V gene. This clonotype appeared a few times. Its antigen specificity is not known. No much larger clone is present one base from it, and per-base qualities are unavailable. Using 3' ligation of a UMI-containing oligonucleotide to TCR cDNA, the study laid out a robust and sensitive protocol to amplify, sequence and analyze TCRs. Whole blood analysis involved drawing more than 2 ml of peripheral blood from adult healthy volunteers into Tempus tubes and then extracting RNA following the manufacturer's instructions. Total RNA, without cell sorting, was DNase treated with RQ1 DNase before reverse transcription, targeting about 1 to 1,100 ng input. To check how robust the pipeline was in samples where T cells make up a minority population, libraries were built from skin biopsies and whole blood.

The library was made by 5' RACE. Four rounds of PCR, run with the SP2 primer together with nested alpha and beta constant region primers, were used to amplify the ligated cDNA. For the blood and skin samples, reverse transcription of TCR RNA was done with SuperScript IV along with alpha and beta constant region primers. An oligonucleotide carrying the Illumina SP2 primer and a UMI was ligated to the 3' end of the cDNA by means of T4 RNA ligase 1. The 12-nucleotide UMI was composed of two random hexamers separated by an eight-base spacer, which was included to prevent hairpin formation. From the second PCR onward, the TCR alpha and beta chain libraries were handled separately, and dual indexing was used for multiplexing. After pooling, the indexed libraries were analyzed by capillary electrophoresis and sequenced on either an Illumina MiSeq or NextSeq. PhiX DNA at about 4.5-8% was added to the libraries to raise base diversity and improve cluster recognition. Per the source publication's procedure: Demultiplexor extracted UMIs from read 2, combined them with read 1 TCR sequence, and split reads by sample indices. Decombinator identified V and J genes and V-J junctions and gave each TCR a five-part identifier that included V and J deletions. UMIs were used by Collapsinator to correct sequencing errors and PCR amplification heterogeneity, so that a UMI-based abundance was obtained for each TCR. CDR3Translator converted identifiers to nucleotide sequence, translated to amino acids, and extracted CDR3 regions using terminal motifs. After normalization to the amount of input RNA, error-corrected alpha and beta TCR counts from blood and skin were compared. TCRdb reran the public reads through fastp at Q25 and MiXCR, keeping productive beta chains. When rows share a CDR3 protein, they turn into one entry using the most common DNA and genes. The V and J calls were determined by TCRdb, not by the authors. The sample table records 55,000 to 70,000 distinct CDR3 sequences; about 7.2% of these occur just once. The ten largest clonotypes hold 9% to 10% of the sample.

This sequence originates from a male donor in good health. The chain is assembled from TRBV29-1 and TRBJ2-7; a tentative D call is TRBD1 (6 bases match). The DNA sequence is TGCAGCGTTCTCCGGGACACCTCCTACGAGCAGTACTTC. This codes for CSVLRDTSYEQYF.